This paragraph covers one TCR beta chain sequence. One entry per CDR3 protein, called by TCRdb with MiXCR from the PCR reads. The sample lists nearly 650,000 distinct CDR3 sequences, roughly 23% occurring once. CDR3 length equals 15 residues. V was clipped by 6 bases and J by 2 bases; unmatched bases: 6. Germline CDR1 is SGHVS and CDR2 is FNYEAQ. The data are from a study of molecular identifiers for immune sequencing clone quantification. The sequenced sample was naive CD8+ T cells from blood, with Jurkat cell RNA spiked in. Documented subset: FACS-sorted CD8+CD4-CCR7+CD45RA+ naive T cells. The receptor was isolated from a human donor in good health. Some libraries in this study had Jurkat cell RNA spiked in. The V call is TRBV7-6, the J call TRBJ2-5; 10 bases line up with TRBD2. The CDR3 nucleotides are TGTGCCAGCAGGGACACTAGCGGGGCGCAAGAGACCCAGTACTTC. This sequence encodes CASRDTSGAQETQYF.